The source of this TCR beta chain is a study of blood T cells in healthy people across ages. V was pared by 1 base and J by 6 bases, with 18 bases of the junction left unmatched. CDR1 and CDR2 from the germline V gene are SGHTA and FQGTGA. This CDR3 comprises 19 residues. Then a second PCR, running roughly 7 to 11 cycles, was carried out with a sample-barcoded 5' primer and a J-beta primer mix. TCRdb processed the 5' RACE reads anew with MiXCR; each CDR3 protein has one entry. Of 800,000 to 950,000 distinct CDR3 sequences listed, almost 30% are singletons. This clonotype was seen only a few times. Total RNA extraction produced at least 5 micrograms (per sample) for the study. The same sample was also studied in work on T cells of mothers and their children. Per that study: Related mother-child pairs showed slightly, non-significantly higher overlap than unrelated pairs. T cell clones that were persistent and microchimeric went undetected.

This chain uses TRBV7-3 with TRBJ1-2; 9 nucleotides align to TRBD1. The clonotype comes from a woman between 35 and 50 years old in good health. The specimen was blood. CDR3 DNA: TGTGCCAGCAGCTTAAGAGCTGGGACAGGGCTAACTTGGTATGATGGCTACACCTTC. Translating gives CASSLRAGTGLTWYDGYTF.